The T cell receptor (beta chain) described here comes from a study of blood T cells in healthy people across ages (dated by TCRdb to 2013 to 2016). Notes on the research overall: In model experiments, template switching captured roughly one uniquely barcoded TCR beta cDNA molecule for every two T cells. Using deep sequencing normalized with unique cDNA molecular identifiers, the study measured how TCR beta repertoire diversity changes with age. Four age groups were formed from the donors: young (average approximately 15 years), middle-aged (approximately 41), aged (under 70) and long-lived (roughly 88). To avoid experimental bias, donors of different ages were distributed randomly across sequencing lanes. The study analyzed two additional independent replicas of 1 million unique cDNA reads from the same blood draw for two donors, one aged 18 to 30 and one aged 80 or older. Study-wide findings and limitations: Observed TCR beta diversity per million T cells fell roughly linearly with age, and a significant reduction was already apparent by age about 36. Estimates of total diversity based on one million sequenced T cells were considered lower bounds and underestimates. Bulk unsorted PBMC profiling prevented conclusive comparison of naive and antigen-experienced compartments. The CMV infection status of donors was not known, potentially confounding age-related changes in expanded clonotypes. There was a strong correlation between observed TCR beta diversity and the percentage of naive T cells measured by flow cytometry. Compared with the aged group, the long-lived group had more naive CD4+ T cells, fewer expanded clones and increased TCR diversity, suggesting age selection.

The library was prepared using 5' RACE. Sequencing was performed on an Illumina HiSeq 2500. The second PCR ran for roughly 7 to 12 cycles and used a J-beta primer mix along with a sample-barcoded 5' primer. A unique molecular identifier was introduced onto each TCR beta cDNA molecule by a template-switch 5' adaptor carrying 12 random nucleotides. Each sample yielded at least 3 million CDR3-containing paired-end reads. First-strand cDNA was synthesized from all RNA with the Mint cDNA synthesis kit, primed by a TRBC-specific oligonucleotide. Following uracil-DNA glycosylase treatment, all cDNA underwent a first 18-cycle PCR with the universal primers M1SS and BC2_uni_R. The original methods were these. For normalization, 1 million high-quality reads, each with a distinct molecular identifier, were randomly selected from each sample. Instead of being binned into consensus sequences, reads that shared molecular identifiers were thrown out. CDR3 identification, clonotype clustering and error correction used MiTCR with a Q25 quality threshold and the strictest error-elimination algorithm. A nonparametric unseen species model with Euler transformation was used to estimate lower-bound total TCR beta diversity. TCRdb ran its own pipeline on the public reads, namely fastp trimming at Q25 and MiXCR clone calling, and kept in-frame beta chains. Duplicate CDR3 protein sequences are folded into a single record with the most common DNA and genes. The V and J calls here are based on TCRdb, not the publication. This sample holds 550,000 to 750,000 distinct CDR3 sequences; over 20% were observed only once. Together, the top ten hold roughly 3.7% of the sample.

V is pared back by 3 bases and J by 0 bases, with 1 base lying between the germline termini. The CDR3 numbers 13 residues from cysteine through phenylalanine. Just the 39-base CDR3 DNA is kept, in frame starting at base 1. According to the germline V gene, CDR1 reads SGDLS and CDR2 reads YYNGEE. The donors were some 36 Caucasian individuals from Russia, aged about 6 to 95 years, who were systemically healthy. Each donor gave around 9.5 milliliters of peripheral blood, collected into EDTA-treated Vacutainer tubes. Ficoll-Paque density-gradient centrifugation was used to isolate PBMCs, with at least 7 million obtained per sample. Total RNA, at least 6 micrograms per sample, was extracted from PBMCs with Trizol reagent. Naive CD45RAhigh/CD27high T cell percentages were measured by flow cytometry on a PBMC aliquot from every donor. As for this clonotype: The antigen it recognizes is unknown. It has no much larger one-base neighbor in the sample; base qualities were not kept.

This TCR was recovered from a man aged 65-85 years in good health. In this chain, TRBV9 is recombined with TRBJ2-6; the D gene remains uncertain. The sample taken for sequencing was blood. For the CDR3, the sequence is CASSASGANVLTF. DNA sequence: TGTGCCAGCAGCGCCTCTGGGGCCAACGTCCTGACTTTC.